The 22 T cell receptor beta chains listed next were all sequenced from one sample in a study of T cell responses to AZD1222 COVID-19 vaccine. The data were produced by immunoSEQ multiplex PCR, yet TCRdb's version contains in-frame clones alone and is incomplete. The data contain roughly 150,000 clones, around 88% of them singletons. The sample here was peripheral blood, taken on day 0 of MenACWY control vaccination. The receptor source for this set is an adult in good health.

V and J are TRBV7-2 and TRBJ2-5; D gene ambiguous. The CDR3 is 13 amino acids. The V gene's germline CDR1 is SGHTA and CDR2 FQGNSA. V lost 4 bases and J 5 bases, leaving 11 bases between the germline ends. The CDR3 protein is CASSSGPTETQYF. CDR3 nucleotides: TGTGCCAGCAGCTCCGGACCGACGGAGACCCAGTACTTC.

The chain couples TRBV5-6 to TRBJ2-7; TRBD2 might be the D (6 bases). V dropped 4 bases and J dropped 6 bases, with 14 bases sitting between them. In germline, CDR1 is SGHDT, CDR2 YYEEEE. The CDR3 is 13 amino acids. The CDR3 here is CASSPSAGSEQYF. The DNA for the CDR3 is TGTGCCAGCAGCCCCTCGGCGGGGTCCGAGCAGTACTTC.

This clone was detected once. The chain couples TRBV14 to TRBJ1-1; D is ambiguous. The V gene lost 5 bases and the J gene lost 0 bases, with 10 bases spanning the gap. CDR3 length: 14 amino acids. Looked up from germline, CDR1 is SGHDN and CDR2 is FVKESK. As DNA, the CDR3 is TGTGCCAGCAGCGCCGTTTACATGAACACTGAAGCTTTCTTT. This codes for CASSAVYMNTEAFF.

The chain uses TRBV5-4 and TRBJ1-2, with 9 bases fitting TRBD1. The trim removed 4 bases at V and 11 bases at J, leaving 12 bases unmatched. The CDR3 runs 14 residues. CDR1 and CDR2 (germline): SGHNT, YYREEE (reference sequence). CDR3 DNA: TGTGCCAGCAGCCGAGGACAGGGGCTGCTAGGGTACACCTTC. The encoded protein is CASSRGQGLLGYTF.

The DNA for the CDR3 is TGTGCCAGCAGCTTAGAAACGAACACTGAAGCTTTCTTT. Amino acid sequence: CASSLETNTEAFF. This chain connects TRBV13 to TRBJ1-1; no clear D gene. Germline loops: CDR1 PRHDT, CDR2 FYEKMQ (reference sequence). The CDR3 covers 13 residues. The V end lost 1 base, the J end lost 1 base, and 4 bases lay between the germline ends.

This chain connects TRBV28 to TRBJ1-1; D is perhaps TRBD1 (5 bases). V was clipped by 4 bases and J by 0 bases, with 15 bases between them. This CDR3 has 16 residues. Per germline, CDR1 MDHEN and CDR2 SYDVKM. The CDR3, as DNA: TGTGCCAGCAGTTCCCAGTGGGGCCGCATGAACACTGAAGCTTTCTTT. This codes for CASSSQWGRMNTEAFF.

V and J are TRBV29-1 and TRBJ1-2; D possibly corresponds to TRBD1 (5 bases). V was clipped by 0 bases and J by 6 bases, with 14 bases between them. Germline loops: CDR1 SQVTM, CDR2 ANQGSEA. This CDR3 spans 14 amino acids. The CDR3 loop is CSVEDRVGGDGYTF. For the CDR3, the DNA is TGCAGCGTTGAAGATCGAGTCGGGGGGGATGGCTACACCTTC.

The chain employs TRBV6-1 and TRBJ2-5; possible D gene TRBD2, 6 bases. Germline lookup yields CDR1 MNHNS and CDR2 SASEGT. Trimming left V 2 bases short and J 3 bases short, with 13 bases between. The CDR3 is 15 residues long. In nucleotides, the CDR3 is TGTGCCAGCAGTGAACGAAGCGGACTAAAAGAGACCCAGTACTTC. As protein: CASSERSGLKETQYF.

This chain uses TRBV11-1 with TRBJ1-6; D is possibly TRBD1 (5 bases). The CDR3 totals 13 residues. CDR1 and CDR2 from the germline V gene are SGHAT and FQDESV (reference sequence). Trimming removed 10 bases at V and 8 bases at J, with 15 bases between. CDR3 DNA: TGTGCCACCGCGCAGGGTTCGCATTCACCCCTCCACTTT. This translates into CATAQGSHSPLHF.

The chain combines TRBV10-3 with TRBJ1-2; D call uncertain. The CDR3 runs 15 residues. CDR1 ENHRY and CDR2 SYGVKD come from the germline V gene. Trimming took 4 bases from V and 2 from J, leaving 14 bases between them. For the CDR3, the DNA is TGTGCCATCAGTGGGCCGCCGGGTCAGAACTATGGCTACACCTTC. This sequence encodes CAISGPPGQNYGYTF.

The chain links TRBV7-2 to TRBJ2-2, with unresolved D. The CDR3 totals 15 residues. CDR1 is SGHTA and CDR2 is FQGNSA in the germline V gene. With 0 bases removed from V and 2 bases from J, the gap between germline ends came to 7 bases. The chain's CDR3 is CASSLAWGNTGELFF. In DNA, the CDR3 is TGTGCCAGCAGCTTAGCATGGGGAAACACCGGGGAGCTGTTTTTT.

This clone was seen a few times. The chain is built from TRBV19 and TRBJ2-2; TRBD1 matches at 8 bases. The germline gives CDR1 LNHDA, CDR2 SQIVND (reference sequence). The CDR3 runs 13 residues. V lost 8 bases to trimming and J lost 3 bases; unmatched junction nucleotides: 2. CDR3 residues: CASWTGYTGELFF. The DNA for the CDR3 is TGTGCCAGTTGGACAGGGTACACCGGGGAGCTGTTTTTT. Full variable domain (outside the CDR3, taken from reference TRBV19 and TRBJ2-2): DGGITQSPKYLFRKEGQNVTLSCEQNLNHDAMYWYRQDPGQGLRLIYYSQIVNDFQKGDIAEGYSVSREKKESFPLTVTSAQKNPTAFYLCASWTGYTGELFFGEGSRLTVL.

The gene calls are TRBV5-1 and TRBJ1-3; D gene unclear. Germline V gene lookup returns CDR1 SGHRS and CDR2 YFSETQ. V dropped 0 bases and J dropped 0 bases, with 7 bases sitting between them. The CDR3 sequence is 15 residues long. The CDR3 DNA reads as TGCGCCAGCAGCTTGGAAGTTGCCTCTGGAAACACCATATATTTT. Protein product: CASSLEVASGNTIYF. Complete variable domain (other parts from reference TRBV5-1 and TRBJ1-3): KAGVTQTPRYLIKTRGQQVTLSCSPISGHRSVSWYQQTPGQGLQFLFEYFSETQRNKGNFPGRFSGRQFSNSRSEMNVSTLELGDSALYLCASSLEVASGNTIYFGEGSWLTVV.

V gene TRBV6-2 or TRBV6-3 combines with J gene TRBJ1-5, with a weak D call TRBD1 (5 bases). The V gene's germline CDR1 is MNHEY and CDR2 SVGEGT. Trimming stripped 0 bases from V and 1 base from J, with 10 bases between. The CDR3 runs to 16 residues. The CDR3 nucleotides read TGTGCCAGCAGTTACTCGATCGAGGGGAGCAATCAGCCCCAGCATTTT. Translated: CASSYSIEGSNQPQHF.

This clone was seen just once. Here the CDR3 reads CASSLQDSLSYEQYF. CDR3 bases: TGTGCCAGCAGTTTGCAGGACAGCCTCTCCTACGAGCAGTACTTC. The V and J genes are TRBV28 and TRBJ2-7; tentatively, D is TRBD1 (6 bases). With 3 bases removed from V and 0 bases from J, the gap between germline ends came to 12 bases. The CDR3 sequence is 15 residues long. Germline loops: CDR1 MDHEN, CDR2 SYDVKM.

V gene TRBV7-9 combines with J gene TRBJ2-5; a weak D match, TRBD1 (6 bases). The CDR3 has 14 amino acids. Germline CDR1 SEHNR, CDR2 FQNEAQ (reference sequence). The germline V and J ends were trimmed by 0 bases and 4 bases, with 9 bases remaining between them. The CDR3 bases are TGTGCCAGCAGCTTAGCGGGGGCCGGAGAGACCCAGTACTTC. It specifies CASSLAGAGETQYF.

The gene calls are TRBV19 and TRBJ2-7; 12 bases line up with TRBD2. This CDR3 region has 16 residues. Looked up from germline, CDR1 is LNHDA and CDR2 is SQIVND (reference sequence). The V gene end was trimmed by 4 bases and the J gene end by 6 bases; junction bases not matched to a gene: 10. In DNA, the CDR3 is TGTGCCAGTAGTAATATCTTTGGACTAGCGGGATTCGAGCAGTACTTC. Its translation: CASSNIFGLAGFEQYF.

The V and J genes are TRBV7-2 and TRBJ1-3; possible D gene TRBD1, 6 bases. The V and J ends lost 3 bases and 3 bases respectively, with 9 bases between them. The CDR3 consists of 14 residues. Looked up from germline, CDR1 is SGHTA and CDR2 is FQGNSA. The CDR3 DNA reads as TGTGCCAGCAGCTTGAAAGGGGGTGGAAACACCATATATTTT. Translated: CASSLKGGGNTIYF.

The chain carries TRBV9 and TRBJ2-3; D remains ambiguous. The CDR3 loop spans 15 amino acids. Germline V gene data show CDR1 as SGDLS and CDR2 as YYNGEE. V was pared by 0 bases and J by 5 bases, with 13 bases between. The CDR3 sequence is CASSVAPGVGDTQYF. CDR3 DNA: TGTGCCAGCAGCGTAGCCCCGGGTGTCGGAGATACGCAGTATTTT.

J is TRBJ2-7 and V is TRBV28, with TRBD2 matching over 13 bases. Germline lookup yields CDR1 MDHEN and CDR2 SYDVKM. This CDR3 comprises 15 residues. V dropped 4 bases and J dropped 1; count of bases not matched to a gene: 1. The DNA for the CDR3 is TGTGCCAGCAGTTCACTAGCGGGAGGGTCCTACGAGCAGTACTTC. It yields the protein CASSSLAGGSYEQYF.

This clone was detected a few times. The CDR3 DNA is TGCGCCAGCAGCTTGAATACAGGGGGCCAAGAGACCCAGTACTTC. Translated: CASSLNTGGQETQYF. J is TRBJ2-5 and V is TRBV5-1, with 8 positions matching TRBD1. The CDR3 loop spans 15 amino acids. V lost 1 base to trimming and J lost 1 base; unmatched junction nucleotides: 3. Germline lookup yields CDR1 SGHRS and CDR2 YFSETQ.

This clone was seen a handful of times. CDR3 in DNA: TGTGCCAGCAGCTTCCGTAGGACGGTTAGCAATCAGCCCCAGCATTTT. Encoded protein: CASSFRRTVSNQPQHF. The chain recombines TRBV7-8 with TRBJ1-5; D is uncertain. Germline lookup yields CDR1 SGHVS and CDR2 FQNEAQ. Trimming stripped 3 bases from V and 0 bases from J, with 12 bases between. This CDR3 is built from 16 residues.